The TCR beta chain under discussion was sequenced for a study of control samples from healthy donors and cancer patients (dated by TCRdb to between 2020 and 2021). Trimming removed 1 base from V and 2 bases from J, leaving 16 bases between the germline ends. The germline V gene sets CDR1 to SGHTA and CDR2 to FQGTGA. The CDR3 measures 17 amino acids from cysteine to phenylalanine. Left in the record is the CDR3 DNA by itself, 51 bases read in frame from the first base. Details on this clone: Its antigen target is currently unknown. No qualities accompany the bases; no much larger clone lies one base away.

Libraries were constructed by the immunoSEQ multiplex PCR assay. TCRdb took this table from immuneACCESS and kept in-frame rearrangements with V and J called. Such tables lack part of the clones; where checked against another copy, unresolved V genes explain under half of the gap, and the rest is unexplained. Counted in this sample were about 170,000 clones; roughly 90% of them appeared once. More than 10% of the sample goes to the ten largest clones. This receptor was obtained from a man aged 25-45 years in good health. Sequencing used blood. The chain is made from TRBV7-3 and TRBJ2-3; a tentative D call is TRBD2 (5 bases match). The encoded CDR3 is CASSLIGLGGLTDTQYF. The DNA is TGTGCCAGCAGCTTAATTGGACTTGGAGGTCTCACAGATACGCAGTATTTT.